These T cell receptor beta chains were read from a single sample in a study of blood T cell repertoires in COVID-19. Method: immunoSEQ multiplex PCR; TCRdb's copy keeps in-frame clones and lacks some. The table shows around 110,000 clones, with about nine tenths occurring only once. Sequenced input: peripheral blood. These receptors all stem from a human donor with active COVID-19. The donor label of this sample is uncertain. Both conserved end residues are part of each CDR3. D genes are given only for firm matches. Clone size is shown for a subset of rows, as once, few, many or a class of expanded clone.

d_gene: .; v_gene: TRBV19; j_gene: TRBJ1-3; abundance: .; CDR3aa: CASSTASSGNTIYF; CDR3nt: TGTGCCAGTAGTACCGCGAGCTCTGGAAACACCATATATTTT
d_gene: TRBD2; v_gene: TRBV19; j_gene: TRBJ2-3; abundance: .; CDR3aa: CASSIRTGLAGSDTQYF; CDR3nt: TGTGCCAGTAGTATAAGAACGGGACTAGCGGGGTCAGATACGCAGTATTTT
d_gene: TRBD2; v_gene: TRBV28; j_gene: TRBJ2-1; abundance: .; CDR3aa: CASPPVGLAGGIEQFF; CDR3nt: TGTGCCAGCCCGCCCGTCGGACTAGCGGGGGGGATTGAGCAGTTCTTC
d_gene: TRBD1; v_gene: TRBV19; j_gene: TRBJ1-1; abundance: .; CDR3aa: CASSRTYFRDRVLWDPNTEAFF; CDR3nt: TGTGCCAGTAGCAGAACTTATTTTAGGGACAGAGTCTTGTGGGATCCGAACACTGAAGCTTTCTTT
d_gene: .; v_gene: TRBV7-9; j_gene: TRBJ1-2; abundance: .; CDR3aa: CASSLAHRQANYTF; CDR3nt: TGTGCCAGCAGCTTAGCGCACCGACAGGCGAACTACACCTTC
d_gene: .; v_gene: TRBV12-2; j_gene: TRBJ2-5; abundance: once; CDR3aa: CASRLIQGPKTQYF; CDR3nt: TGTGCAAGTCGCTTAATCCAGGGCCCCAAGACCCAGTACTTC
d_gene: .; v_gene: TRBV10-3; j_gene: TRBJ2-1; abundance: .; CDR3aa: CAISDRVRDNEQFF; CDR3nt: TGTGCCATCAGTGACAGGGTAAGGGACAATGAGCAGTTCTTC
d_gene: TRBD2; v_gene: TRBV5-1; j_gene: TRBJ2-7; abundance: .; CDR3aa: CASTREAGGNYEQYF; CDR3nt: TGCGCCAGCACCCGGGAGGCAGGTGGAAACTACGAGCAGTACTTC
d_gene: .; v_gene: TRBV2; j_gene: TRBJ2-3; abundance: .; CDR3aa: CASLRDSTDTQYF; CDR3nt: TGTGCCAGCCTTCGGGACTCCACAGATACGCAGTATTTT
d_gene: .; v_gene: TRBV19; j_gene: TRBJ2-7; abundance: .; CDR3aa: CASSHTERASYEQYF; CDR3nt: TGTGCCAGTAGTCACACGGAGAGGGCTTCCTACGAGCAGTACTTC
d_gene: .; v_gene: TRBV27; j_gene: TRBJ2-1; abundance: .; CDR3aa: CASRKQGENEQFF; CDR3nt: TGTGCCAGCAGAAAGCAGGGTGAGAATGAGCAGTTCTTC
d_gene: .; v_gene: TRBV11-2; j_gene: TRBJ2-2; abundance: .; CDR3aa: CASSLGGAYTGELFF; CDR3nt: TGTGCCAGCAGCTTAGGTGGGGCATACACCGGGGAGCTGTTTTTT
d_gene: .; v_gene: TRBV18; j_gene: TRBJ1-4; abundance: .; CDR3aa: CASSRSPGEKLFF; CDR3nt: TGTGCCAGCTCAAGATCTCCAGGGGAAAAACTGTTTTTT
d_gene: .; v_gene: TRBV10-3; j_gene: TRBJ1-2; abundance: .; CDR3aa: CAISDRAHYGYTF; CDR3nt: TGTGCCATCAGTGACAGGGCTCACTATGGCTACACCTTC
d_gene: .; v_gene: TRBV9; j_gene: TRBJ2-7; abundance: .; CDR3aa: CASSVGSDPYEQYF; CDR3nt: TGTGCCAGCAGCGTAGGTAGCGACCCCTACGAGCAGTACTTC
d_gene: .; v_gene: TRBV5-1; j_gene: TRBJ2-7; abundance: few; CDR3aa: CASSPRGAGATYEQYF; CDR3nt: TGCGCCAGCAGCCCCCGGGGAGCTGGAGCTACCTACGAGCAGTACTTC
d_gene: .; v_gene: TRBV7-8; j_gene: TRBJ2-7; abundance: .; CDR3aa: CASSLVLQGEQYF; CDR3nt: TGTGCCAGCAGCTTAGTATTGCAGGGTGAGCAGTACTTC
d_gene: .; v_gene: TRBV9; j_gene: TRBJ2-1; abundance: .; CDR3aa: CASSTTYNEQFF; CDR3nt: TGTGCCAGCAGCACTACCTACAATGAGCAGTTCTTC
d_gene: TRBD2; v_gene: TRBV7-9; j_gene: TRBJ2-2; abundance: .; CDR3aa: CASSLSGGASTGELFF; CDR3nt: TGTGCCAGCAGCCTAAGCGGGGGGGCGTCCACCGGGGAGCTGTTTTTT
d_gene: .; v_gene: TRBV19; j_gene: TRBJ1-2; abundance: .; CDR3aa: CASSIFRGAGYTF; CDR3nt: TGTGCCAGTAGTATTTTCAGGGGAGCTGGCTACACCTTC
d_gene: TRBD2; v_gene: TRBV18; j_gene: TRBJ2-5; abundance: .; CDR3aa: CASSSRLAGSETQYF; CDR3nt: TGTGCCAGCTCATCCCGACTAGCGGGGTCGGAGACCCAGTACTTC
d_gene: TRBD2; v_gene: TRBV7-2; j_gene: TRBJ2-5; abundance: .; CDR3aa: CASSLWRAGGQETQYF; CDR3nt: TGTGCCAGCAGCTTATGGCGAGCGGGGGGCCAAGAGACCCAGTACTTC
d_gene: .; v_gene: TRBV3-1/TRBV3-2; j_gene: TRBJ1-6; abundance: .; CDR3aa: CASSRGINWNSPLHF; CDR3nt: TGTGCCAGCAGCAGGGGAATTAATTGGAATTCACCCCTCCACTTT
d_gene: TRBD1; v_gene: TRBV18; j_gene: TRBJ2-5; abundance: once; CDR3aa: CASSPLPGQGLGETQYF; CDR3nt: TGTGCCAGCTCACCGCTACCTGGACAGGGCTTGGGGGAGACCCAGTACTTC
d_gene: .; v_gene: TRBV9; j_gene: TRBJ1-3; abundance: .; CDR3aa: CASSVTENSGNTIYF; CDR3nt: TGTGCCAGCAGCGTAACAGAAAACTCTGGAAACACCATATATTTT
d_gene: .; v_gene: TRBV12-3/TRBV12-4; j_gene: TRBJ1-1; abundance: .; CDR3aa: CASNLLSWGGAFF; CDR3nt: TGTGCCAGCAACTTACTTTCCTGGGGAGGAGCTTTCTTT
d_gene: TRBD1; v_gene: TRBV7-9; j_gene: TRBJ1-2; abundance: .; CDR3aa: CASSLGRGLDGYTF; CDR3nt: TGTGCCAGCAGCTTAGGTAGGGGGCTGGATGGCTACACCTTC
d_gene: .; v_gene: TRBV7-2; j_gene: TRBJ2-3; abundance: .; CDR3aa: CASSLGLAAHTDTQYF; CDR3nt: TGTGCCAGCAGCTTAGGCCTTGCGGCACACACAGATACGCAGTATTTT
d_gene: TRBD1; v_gene: TRBV28; j_gene: TRBJ1-2; abundance: .; CDR3aa: CASSGTGPYGYTF; CDR3nt: TGTGCCAGCAGTGGGACAGGGCCTTATGGCTACACCTTC
d_gene: TRBD1; v_gene: TRBV10-3; j_gene: TRBJ1-3; abundance: .; CDR3aa: CAISARQGFTGNTIYF; CDR3nt: TGTGCCATCAGTGCGCGACAGGGATTCACTGGAAACACCATATATTTT
d_gene: TRBD2; v_gene: TRBV6-5; j_gene: TRBJ2-7; abundance: .; CDR3aa: CASRLGLADVYEQYF; CDR3nt: TGTGCCAGCAGATTAGGACTAGCGGACGTGTACGAGCAGTACTTC
d_gene: TRBD2; v_gene: TRBV7-2; j_gene: TRBJ2-3; abundance: .; CDR3aa: CASSLGGGVDTQYF; CDR3nt: TGTGCCAGCAGCTTAGGCGGGGGAGTAGATACGCAGTATTTT
d_gene: .; v_gene: TRBV15; j_gene: TRBJ1-2; abundance: .; CDR3aa: CATSRGGYGYTF; CDR3nt: TGTGCCACCAGCAGAGGAGGCTATGGCTACACCTTC
d_gene: .; v_gene: TRBV6-6; j_gene: TRBJ2-7; abundance: .; CDR3aa: CASRHSGTSEQYF; CDR3nt: TGTGCCAGCAGACACTCGGGGACAAGTGAGCAGTACTTC
d_gene: TRBD1; v_gene: TRBV2; j_gene: TRBJ1-2; abundance: .; CDR3aa: CATGRDRGLGGYTF; CDR3nt: TGTGCCACCGGGAGGGACAGGGGGCTCGGTGGCTACACCTTC
d_gene: .; v_gene: TRBV9; j_gene: TRBJ1-1; abundance: once; CDR3aa: CASSASTPGAGVGTEAFF; CDR3nt: TGTGCCAGCAGCGCGAGTACCCCCGGGGCAGGGGTGGGGACTGAAGCTTTCTTT
d_gene: .; v_gene: TRBV7-3; j_gene: TRBJ2-3; abundance: .; CDR3aa: CASSLGDSPSTDTQYF; CDR3nt: TGTGCCAGCAGCTTAGGCGACAGCCCTAGCACAGATACGCAGTATTTT
d_gene: .; v_gene: TRBV5-1; j_gene: TRBJ1-1; abundance: .; CDR3aa: CASSLGTGEGMNTEAFF; CDR3nt: TGCGCCAGCAGCTTGGGCACAGGTGAAGGAATGAACACTGAAGCTTTCTTT
d_gene: .; v_gene: TRBV6-5; j_gene: TRBJ2-6; abundance: .; CDR3aa: CASSTGSSGANVLTF; CDR3nt: TGTGCCAGCAGTACAGGGAGCTCTGGGGCCAACGTCCTGACTTTC
d_gene: .; v_gene: TRBV19; j_gene: TRBJ2-1; abundance: .; CDR3aa: CASLPKNRVSSYNEQFF; CDR3nt: TGTGCCAGCCTGCCGAAGAACAGGGTCAGCTCCTACAATGAGCAGTTCTTC
d_gene: TRBD1; v_gene: TRBV9; j_gene: TRBJ2-5; abundance: .; CDR3aa: CASSVADRGGFLKETQYF; CDR3nt: TGTGCCAGCAGCGTAGCGGACAGGGGAGGGTTTTTAAAAGAGACCCAGTACTTC
d_gene: TRBD2; v_gene: TRBV6-2/TRBV6-3; j_gene: TRBJ2-5; abundance: .; CDR3aa: CASSYSTSGEQETQYF; CDR3nt: TGTGCCAGCAGTTACTCGACTAGCGGGGAGCAAGAGACCCAGTACTTC
d_gene: TRBD1; v_gene: TRBV6-2/TRBV6-3; j_gene: TRBJ1-2; abundance: .; CDR3aa: CASSYSGQTYGYTF; CDR3nt: TGTGCCAGCAGTTACTCGGGACAGACCTATGGCTACACCTTC
d_gene: .; v_gene: TRBV7-8; j_gene: TRBJ2-3; abundance: .; CDR3aa: CASSSGGNPSFSTDTQYF; CDR3nt: TGTGCCAGCAGTTCGGGCGGGAACCCCAGCTTTAGCACAGATACGCAGTATTTT
d_gene: .; v_gene: TRBV7-3; j_gene: TRBJ1-1; abundance: .; CDR3aa: CASSLTPARVPEAFF; CDR3nt: TGTGCCAGCAGCTTAACGCCAGCCAGGGTGCCTGAAGCTTTCTTT